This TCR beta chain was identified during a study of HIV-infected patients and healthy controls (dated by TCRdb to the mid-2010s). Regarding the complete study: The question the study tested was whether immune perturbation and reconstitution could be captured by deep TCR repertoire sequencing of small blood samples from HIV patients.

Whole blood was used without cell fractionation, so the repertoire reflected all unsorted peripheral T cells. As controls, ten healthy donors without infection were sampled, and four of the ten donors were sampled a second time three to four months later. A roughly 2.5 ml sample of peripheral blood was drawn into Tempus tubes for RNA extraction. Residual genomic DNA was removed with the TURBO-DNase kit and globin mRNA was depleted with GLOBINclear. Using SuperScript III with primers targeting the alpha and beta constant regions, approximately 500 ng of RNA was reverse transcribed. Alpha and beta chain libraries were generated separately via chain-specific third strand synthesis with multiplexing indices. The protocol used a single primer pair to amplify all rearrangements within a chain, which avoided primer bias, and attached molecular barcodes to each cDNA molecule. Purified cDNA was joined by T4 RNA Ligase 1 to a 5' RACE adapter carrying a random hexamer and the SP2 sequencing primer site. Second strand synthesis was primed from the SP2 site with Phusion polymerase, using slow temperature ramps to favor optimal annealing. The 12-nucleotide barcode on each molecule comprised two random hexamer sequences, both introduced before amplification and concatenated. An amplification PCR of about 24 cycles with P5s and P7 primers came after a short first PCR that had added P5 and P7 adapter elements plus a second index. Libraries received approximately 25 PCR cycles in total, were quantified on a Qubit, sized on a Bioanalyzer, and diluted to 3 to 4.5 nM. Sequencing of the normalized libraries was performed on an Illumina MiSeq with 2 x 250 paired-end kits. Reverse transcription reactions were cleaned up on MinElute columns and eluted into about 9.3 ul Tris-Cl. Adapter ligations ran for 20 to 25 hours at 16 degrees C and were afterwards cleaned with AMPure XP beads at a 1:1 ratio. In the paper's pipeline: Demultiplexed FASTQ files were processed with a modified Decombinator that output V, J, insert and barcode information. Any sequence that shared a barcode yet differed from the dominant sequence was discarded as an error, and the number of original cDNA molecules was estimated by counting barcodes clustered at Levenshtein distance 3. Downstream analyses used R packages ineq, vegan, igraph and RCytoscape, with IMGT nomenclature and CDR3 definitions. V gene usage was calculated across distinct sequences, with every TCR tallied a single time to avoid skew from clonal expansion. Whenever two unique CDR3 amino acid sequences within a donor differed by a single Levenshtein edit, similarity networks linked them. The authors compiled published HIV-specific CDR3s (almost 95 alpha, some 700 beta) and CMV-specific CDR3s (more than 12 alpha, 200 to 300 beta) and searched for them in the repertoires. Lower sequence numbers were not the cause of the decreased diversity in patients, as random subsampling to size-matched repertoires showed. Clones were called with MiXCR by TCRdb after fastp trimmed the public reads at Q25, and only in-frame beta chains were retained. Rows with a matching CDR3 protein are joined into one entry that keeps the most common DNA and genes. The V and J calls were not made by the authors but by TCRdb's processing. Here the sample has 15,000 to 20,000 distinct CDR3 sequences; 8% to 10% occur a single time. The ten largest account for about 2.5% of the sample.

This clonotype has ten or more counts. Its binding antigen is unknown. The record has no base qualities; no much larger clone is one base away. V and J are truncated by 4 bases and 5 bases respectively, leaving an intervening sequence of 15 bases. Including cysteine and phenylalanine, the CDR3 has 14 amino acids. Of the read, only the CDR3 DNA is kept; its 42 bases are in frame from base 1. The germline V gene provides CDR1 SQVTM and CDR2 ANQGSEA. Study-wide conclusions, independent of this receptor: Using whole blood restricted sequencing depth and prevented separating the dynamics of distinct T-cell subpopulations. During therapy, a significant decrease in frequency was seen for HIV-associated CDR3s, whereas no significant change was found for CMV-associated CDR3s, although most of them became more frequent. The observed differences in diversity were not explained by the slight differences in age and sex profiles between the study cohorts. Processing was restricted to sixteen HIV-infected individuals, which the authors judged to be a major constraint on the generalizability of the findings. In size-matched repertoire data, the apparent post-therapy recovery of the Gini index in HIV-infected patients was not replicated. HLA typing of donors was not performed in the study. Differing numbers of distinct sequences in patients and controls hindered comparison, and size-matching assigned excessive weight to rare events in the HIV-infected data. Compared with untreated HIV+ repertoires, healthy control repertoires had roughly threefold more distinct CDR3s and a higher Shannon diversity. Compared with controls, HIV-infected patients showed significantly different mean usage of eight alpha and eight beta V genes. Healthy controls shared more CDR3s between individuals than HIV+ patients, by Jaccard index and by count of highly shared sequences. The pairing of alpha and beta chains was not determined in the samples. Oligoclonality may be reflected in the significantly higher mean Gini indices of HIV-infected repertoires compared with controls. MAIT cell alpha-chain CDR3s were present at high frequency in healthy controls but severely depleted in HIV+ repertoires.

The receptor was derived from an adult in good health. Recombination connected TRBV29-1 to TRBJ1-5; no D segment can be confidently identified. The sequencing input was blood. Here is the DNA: TGCAGCGTTGTGCTGGGTTTCGGAGATCAGCCCCAGCATTTT. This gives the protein CSVVLGFGDQPQHF.